These T cell receptor beta chains were read from a single sample in a study of T cells in Graves' hyperthyroidism and ophthalmopathy. TCRdb passed the multiplex PCR reads through MiXCR, listing each CDR3 protein once. The sample consists of hundreds of thousands of distinct CDR3 sequences, 15% to 20% of them appearing once. The source material was blood. These receptors all stem from a man in his forties or fifties with Graves' ophthalmopathy. Both conserved end residues are part of each CDR3. Each record gives: V gene, clone size, CDR3 length, J gene, D gene, CDR3 protein, CDR3 DNA. A D gene is named only where the DNA matches it firmly. The size entry is marked missing in some rows and otherwise reads once, few, many or a size class.

V: TRBV10-3; size: -; length: 18; J: TRBJ1-1; D: TRBD1; CDR3: CAITSGMLQGVKNTEAFF; DNA: TGTGCCATCACCTCGGGGATGTTACAGGGGGTGAAGAACACTGAAGCTTTCTTT
V: TRBV6-2/TRBV6-3; size: many; length: 19; J: TRBJ1-1; D: -; CDR3: CASSLSMTRLALTNTEAFF; DNA: TGTGCCAGCAGCCTGTCCATGACGAGGTTGGCCCTTACGAACACTGAAGCTTTCTTT
V: TRBV6-5; size: -; length: 15; J: TRBJ1-1; D: -; CDR3: CASSYSNIGSPEAFF; DNA: TGTGCCAGCAGTTACTCGAATATAGGGTCCCCTGAAGCTTTCTTT
V: TRBV6-5; size: few; length: 16; J: TRBJ2-7; D: TRBD2; CDR3: CASSYSTSGVSYEQYF; DNA: TGTGCCAGCAGTTACTCTACCAGCGGGGTCTCCTACGAGCAGTACTTC
V: TRBV5-1; size: -; length: 14; J: TRBJ1-2; D: TRBD1; CDR3: CASSLGQGMDGYTF; DNA: TGCGCCAGCAGCCTCGGACAGGGAATGGATGGCTACACCTTC
V: TRBV27; size: -; length: 17; J: TRBJ2-1; D: TRBD2; CDR3: CASSPLLVAGVNNEQFF; DNA: TGTGCCAGCAGTCCCCTCCTGGTTGCGGGAGTGAACAATGAGCAGTTCTTC
V: TRBV5-6; size: -; length: 14; J: TRBJ1-2; D: -; CDR3: CASSLGRVTYGYTF; DNA: TGTGCCAGCAGCTTGGGACGGGTGACCTATGGCTACACCTTC
V: TRBV18; size: -; length: 18; J: TRBJ2-6; D: -; CDR3: CASSPSPGQDSGANVLTF; DNA: TGTGCCAGCTCACCGTCACCGGGACAAGACTCTGGGGCCAACGTCCTGACTTTC
V: TRBV12-3/TRBV12-4; size: many; length: 14; J: TRBJ2-2; D: -; CDR3: CASSPWGQTGELFF; DNA: TGTGCCAGCAGTCCATGGGGGCAGACCGGGGAGCTGTTTTTT
V: TRBV30; size: many; length: 13; J: TRBJ1-1; D: -; CDR3: CAWRIGQHTEAFF; DNA: TGTGCCTGGAGGATCGGACAGCACACTGAAGCTTTCTTT
V: TRBV30; size: many; length: 14; J: TRBJ2-7; D: -; CDR3: CASNYGLGSYEQYF; DNA: TGTGCCTCTAATTACGGACTCGGTTCCTACGAGCAGTACTTC
V: TRBV5-1; size: few; length: 15; J: TRBJ2-5; D: -; CDR3: CASSWKFGGQETQYF; DNA: TGCGCCAGCAGCTGGAAGTTTGGAGGGCAAGAGACCCAGTACTTC
V: TRBV15; size: many; length: 13; J: TRBJ2-3; D: -; CDR3: CATSRGGTDTQYF; DNA: TGTGCCACCAGCAGGGGGGGCACAGATACGCAGTATTTT
V: TRBV7-2; size: many; length: 15; J: TRBJ2-5; D: TRBD1; CDR3: CASSGRTGGGETQYF; DNA: TGTGCCAGCAGCGGACGGACAGGGGGCGGAGAGACCCAGTACTTC
V: TRBV20-1; size: few; length: 14; J: TRBJ2-7; D: TRBD1; CDR3: CSARQTGTGAEQYF; DNA: TGCAGTGCTAGGCAGACCGGGACAGGTGCCGAGCAGTACTTC
V: TRBV5-6; size: many; length: 14; J: TRBJ2-7; D: -; CDR3: CASSLPQGIVEQYF; DNA: TGTGCCAGCAGCCTGCCCCAGGGGATCGTCGAGCAGTACTTC
V: TRBV11-1; size: many; length: 14; J: TRBJ2-5; D: -; CDR3: CASSPRRTQETQYF; DNA: TGTGCCAGCAGCCCCCGGCGGACTCAAGAGACCCAGTACTTC
V: TRBV3-1; size: -; length: 15; J: TRBJ2-2; D: -; CDR3: CASSQQPSNTGELFF; DNA: TGTGCCAGCAGCCAACAACCCTCGAACACCGGGGAGCTGTTTTTT
V: TRBV20-1; size: few; length: 16; J: TRBJ2-7; D: TRBD2; CDR3: CSATKPPREVTYEQYF; DNA: TGCAGTGCCACTAAGCCCCCTCGGGAGGTCACCTACGAGCAGTACTTC
V: TRBV7-6; size: few; length: 14; J: TRBJ2-7; D: -; CDR3: CASSKSTPAYEQYF; DNA: TGTGCCAGCAGCAAAAGTACCCCGGCCTACGAGCAGTACTTC
V: TRBV6-1; size: few; length: 18; J: TRBJ2-7; D: TRBD1; CDR3: CASSEIYVVVGQAYEQYF; DNA: TGTGCCAGCAGTGAAATCTATGTAGTTGTGGGACAGGCCTACGAGCAGTACTTC
V: TRBV6-1; size: many; length: 16; J: TRBJ2-7; D: -; CDR3: CASSEVGPLRSYEQYF; DNA: TGTGCCAGCAGTGAAGTAGGACCGCTGAGGTCCTACGAGCAGTACTTC
V: TRBV19; size: few; length: 15; J: TRBJ2-5; D: -; CDR3: CASSKQTLYQETQYF; DNA: TGTGCCAGTAGTAAACAGACCTTGTACCAAGAGACCCAGTACTTC
V: TRBV5-1; size: few; length: 16; J: TRBJ1-1; D: -; CDR3: CASSKGRQYGNTEAFF; DNA: TGCGCCAGCAGCAAGGGACGCCAGTATGGGAACACTGAAGCTTTCTTT
V: TRBV5-1; size: many; length: 14; J: TRBJ2-7; D: -; CDR3: CASSEGGISYEQYF; DNA: TGCGCCAGCAGTGAAGGGGGGATCTCCTACGAGCAGTACTTC
V: TRBV12-3/TRBV12-4; size: -; length: 12; J: TRBJ2-5; D: -; CDR3: CASSGPAETQYF; DNA: TGTGCCAGCAGTGGCCCTGCGGAGACCCAGTACTTC
V: TRBV19; size: -; length: 18; J: TRBJ2-2; D: TRBD2; CDR3: CASRSGTSGITNTGELFF; DNA: TGTGCCAGTAGGTCCGGGACTAGCGGGATCACGAACACCGGGGAGCTGTTTTTT
V: TRBV6-2/TRBV6-3; size: -; length: 18; J: TRBJ2-4; D: TRBD2; CDR3: CASRQTSGRAPSKNIQYF; DNA: TGTGCCAGCAGGCAGACTAGCGGGAGGGCCCCCAGCAAAAACATTCAGTACTTC
V: TRBV15; size: -; length: 14; J: TRBJ1-1; D: -; CDR3: CATSRTTPGAEAFF; DNA: TGTGCCACCAGTCGCACGACCCCGGGGGCTGAAGCTTTCTTT
V: TRBV20-1; size: few; length: 14; J: TRBJ2-3; D: TRBD2; CDR3: CSAKIAGATDTQYF; DNA: TGCAGTGCTAAGATAGCGGGAGCCACAGATACGCAGTATTTT
V: TRBV20-1; size: once; length: 16; J: TRBJ2-3; D: TRBD2; CDR3: CSARPRGLADTDTQYF; DNA: TGCAGTGCTAGACCTAGGGGACTAGCTGACACAGATACGCAGTATTTT
V: TRBV18; size: -; length: 14; J: TRBJ2-7; D: -; CDR3: CASSLGDLSYEQYF; DNA: TGTGCCAGCTCCCTGGGGGACCTCTCCTACGAGCAGTACTTC
V: TRBV27; size: many; length: 15; J: TRBJ2-7; D: -; CDR3: CASSLHWGSPNEQYF; DNA: TGTGCCAGCAGTTTACATTGGGGTTCTCCAAACGAGCAGTACTTC
V: TRBV11-3; size: many; length: 15; J: TRBJ2-1; D: TRBD2; CDR3: CASSLHGRAYNEQFF; DNA: TGTGCCAGCAGCTTACACGGGAGGGCTTACAATGAGCAGTTCTTC
V: TRBV24-1; size: -; length: 15; J: TRBJ2-7; D: -; CDR3: CATGAGTSALYEQYF; DNA: TGTGCCACCGGAGCCGGGACGAGCGCCCTATACGAGCAGTACTTC
V: TRBV27; size: once; length: 14; J: TRBJ1-2; D: -; CDR3: CASSQRGQAYGYTF; DNA: TGTGCCAGCAGTCAGCGGGGACAAGCCTATGGCTACACCTTC
V: TRBV19; size: few; length: 15; J: TRBJ1-5; D: -; CDR3: CASSIYDSPNQPQHF; DNA: TGTGCCAGTAGTATTTACGACAGCCCCAATCAGCCCCAGCATTTT
V: TRBV20-1; size: many; length: 14; J: TRBJ2-2; D: TRBD2; CDR3: CSAHLAGNTGELFF; DNA: TGCAGTGCTCATCTAGCGGGGAACACCGGGGAGCTGTTTTTT
V: TRBV27; size: -; length: 17; J: TRBJ2-1; D: TRBD1; CDR3: CASRTTGNSGYYNEQFF; DNA: TGTGCCAGCAGAACGACAGGGAATTCAGGCTACTACAATGAGCAGTTCTTC
V: TRBV6-5; size: once; length: 16; J: TRBJ2-1; D: -; CDR3: CASSSFGLPNYNEQFF; DNA: TGTGCCAGCAGTTCCTTCGGGCTACCCAATTACAATGAGCAGTTCTTC
V: TRBV9; size: -; length: 18; J: TRBJ1-3; D: -; CDR3: CASSVWGELPNPGNTIYF; DNA: TGTGCCAGCAGCGTATGGGGCGAACTTCCCAATCCCGGAAACACCATATATTTT
V: TRBV27; size: -; length: 18; J: TRBJ2-6; D: TRBD1; CDR3: CASSSLGTGRSGANVLTF; DNA: TGTGCCAGCAGTTCTCTAGGGACAGGGCGCTCTGGGGCCAACGTCCTGACTTTC
V: TRBV18; size: few; length: 15; J: TRBJ2-5; D: -; CDR3: CASSPPGTALDTQYF; DNA: TGTGCCAGCTCACCACCGGGAACAGCCCTAGATACCCAGTACTTC
V: TRBV24-1; size: -; length: 17; J: TRBJ2-1; D: -; CDR3: CATSDSGGGTPYNEQFF; DNA: TGTGCCACCAGTGATTCTGGAGGCGGCACCCCCTACAATGAGCAGTTCTTC
V: TRBV20-1; size: -; length: 15; J: TRBJ2-3; D: -; CDR3: CSASHDVAGTDTQYF; DNA: TGCAGTGCTAGTCACGACGTGGCGGGCACAGATACGCAGTATTTT
V: TRBV20-1; size: many; length: 11; J: TRBJ2-1; D: TRBD2; CDR3: CSAVDGRGQFF; DNA: TGCAGTGCTGTGGACGGGAGGGGGCAGTTCTTC
V: TRBV29-1; size: few; length: 13; J: TRBJ1-2; D: TRBD1; CDR3: CSVEKQGAGGYTF; DNA: TGCAGCGTTGAGAAACAGGGGGCAGGGGGCTACACCTTC
V: TRBV7-9; size: few; length: 16; J: TRBJ2-3; D: TRBD2; CDR3: CASGRGGLGSTDTQYF; DNA: TGTGCCAGCGGGCGGGGGGGTCTCGGGAGCACAGATACGCAGTATTTT
V: TRBV5-1; size: few; length: 13; J: TRBJ2-1; D: TRBD2; CDR3: CASRALAAREQFF; DNA: TGCGCCAGCAGAGCACTAGCGGCCCGGGAGCAGTTCTTC
V: TRBV11-2; size: many; length: 14; J: TRBJ2-1; D: -; CDR3: CASSLARGLVEQFF; DNA: TGTGCCAGCAGCTTAGCTCGGGGGCTCGTTGAGCAGTTCTTC
V: TRBV20-1; size: -; length: 14; J: TRBJ2-2; D: -; CDR3: CSARVIGGTGELFF; DNA: TGCAGTGCTAGAGTAATTGGCGGCACCGGGGAGCTGTTTTTT
V: TRBV6-1; size: -; length: 15; J: TRBJ2-2; D: TRBD2; CDR3: CASRSSGRGAGELFF; DNA: TGTGCCAGCAGATCTAGCGGGAGGGGGGCCGGGGAGCTGTTTTTT
V: TRBV6-1; size: -; length: 12; J: TRBJ2-1; D: -; CDR3: CASRDIPPEQFF; DNA: TGTGCCAGCAGGGATATCCCTCCTGAGCAGTTCTTC
V: TRBV28; size: few; length: 15; J: TRBJ1-4; D: -; CDR3: CASSPPGEAVGKLFF; DNA: TGTGCCAGCAGTCCCCCGGGGGAGGCCGTCGGAAAACTGTTTTTT
V: TRBV29-1; size: -; length: 13; J: TRBJ1-5; D: -; CDR3: CSASGHREEPQHF; DNA: TGCAGCGCGTCCGGACACCGGGAGGAGCCCCAGCATTTT
V: TRBV10-3; size: -; length: 15; J: TRBJ2-7; D: TRBD2; CDR3: CAISDPTSGVYEQYF; DNA: TGTGCCATCAGTGACCCGACTAGCGGAGTATACGAGCAGTACTTC
V: TRBV10-1; size: -; length: 13; J: TRBJ2-5; D: -; CDR3: CAGSEGRAGTQYF; DNA: TGCGCCGGCAGTGAGGGTCGAGCCGGGACCCAGTACTTC